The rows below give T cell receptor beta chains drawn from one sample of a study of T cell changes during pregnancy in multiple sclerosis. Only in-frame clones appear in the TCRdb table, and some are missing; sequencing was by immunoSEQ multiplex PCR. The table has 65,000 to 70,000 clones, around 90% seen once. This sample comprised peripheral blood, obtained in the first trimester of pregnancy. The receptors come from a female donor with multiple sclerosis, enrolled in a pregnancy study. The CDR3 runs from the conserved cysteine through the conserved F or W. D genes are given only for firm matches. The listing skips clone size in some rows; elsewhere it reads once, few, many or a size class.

TGTGCCAGCAGCCGAAAGGGGTTTGGGTCCTATGGCTACACCTTC | CASSRKGFGSYGYTF | - | TRBV28 | - | TRBJ1-2
TGCAGCGTTGGCCAGCTAGCTAACTATGGCTACACCTTC | CSVGQLANYGYTF | - | TRBV29-1 | - | TRBJ1-2
TGCAGCGTTGGCTCGGACAGGGACGAGCAGTACTTC | CSVGSDRDEQYF | once | TRBV29-1 | TRBD1 | TRBJ2-7
TGTGCCAGCAGCAACAAGGGGATCTACGAGCAGTACTTC | CASSNKGIYEQYF | few | TRBV5-6 | - | TRBJ2-7
TGTGCCAGCAGTTTATACGGGGGGCCCAACTATGGCTACACCTTC | CASSLYGGPNYGYTF | - | TRBV28 | - | TRBJ1-2
TGTGCCAGCAGATGGGAGCGGGAGGCTGACGAGCAGTTCTTC | CASRWEREADEQFF | - | TRBV2 | TRBD2 | TRBJ2-1
TGTGCCAGCAGCCTTGTTCTCCGCACAGATACGCAGTATTTT | CASSLVLRTDTQYF | - | TRBV5-6 | - | TRBJ2-3
TGTGCCAGCAGTTCTTCCCTAGCGGGAGCAGAGAATGAGCAGTTCTTC | CASSSSLAGAENEQFF | - | TRBV27 | TRBD2 | TRBJ2-1
TGTGCCAGCGGAACTAGCGGGGGGATGGATACGCAGTATTTT | CASGTSGGMDTQYF | - | TRBV5-4 | TRBD2 | TRBJ2-3
TGTGCCAGCAGTGAACGGGATACGCAGTATTTT | CASSERDTQYF | - | TRBV6-1 | - | TRBJ2-3
TGCGCCAGCAGCCCCGCGGGTGGGAGCGGGAGTAACGGTGAGCAGTTCTTC | CASSPAGGSGSNGEQFF | - | TRBV4-1 | TRBD2 | TRBJ2-1
TGCGCCAGCAGCTTGGAGGTGGGGGGGCCGGGAGATACGCAGTATTTT | CASSLEVGGPGDTQYF | - | TRBV5-1 | - | TRBJ2-3
TGTGCCAGCAGCTTATCAGGGAACAATCAGCCCCAGCATTTT | CASSLSGNNQPQHF | - | TRBV11-2 | - | TRBJ1-5
TGTGCCAGCAGCAAGCCGGGAGCCGGGGAGACCCAGTACTTC | CASSKPGAGETQYF | - | TRBV9 | - | TRBJ2-5
TGTGCCAGCAGTTTATTAGCGGGAGTAGGTGAGCAGTTCTTC | CASSLLAGVGEQFF | - | TRBV28 | TRBD2 | TRBJ2-1
TGTGCCAGCAGCCAGACTAGCGGGGGGCAGACCCAGTACTTC | CASSQTSGGQTQYF | - | TRBV5-4 | TRBD2 | TRBJ2-5
TGTGCCAGCAGGGGGACAGGGCGTGTCTATGGCTACACCTTC | CASRGTGRVYGYTF | - | TRBV6-1 | TRBD1 | TRBJ1-2
TGTGCCATCACAACTCTGGGAGTAGATTCTAGGCAGTTCTTC | CAITTLGVDSRQFF | once | TRBV10-3 | - | TRBJ2-1
TGTGCCAGCAGCTTGAAGGCAGGGACAAACACTGAAGCTTTCTTT | CASSLKAGTNTEAFF | - | TRBV5-7 | - | TRBJ1-1
TGTGCCAGCCGGAAGGGGCCCTCAAACACCGGGGAGCTGTTTTTT | CASRKGPSNTGELFF | - | TRBV18 | - | TRBJ2-2
TGTGCCAGCAGCCAAGGAGGCGGTCGAACCTACGAGCAGTACTTC | CASSQGGGRTYEQYF | - | TRBV4-2 | - | TRBJ2-7
TGTGCCAGCAGCTCCATAGCGGGTGCCTCCTACGAGCAGTACTTC | CASSSIAGASYEQYF | - | TRBV11-2 | TRBD2 | TRBJ2-7
TGTGCCAGTAGTATAACCCACGGGGGGCTCTACAATGAGCAGTTCTTC | CASSITHGGLYNEQFF | - | TRBV19 | - | TRBJ2-1
TGCGCCAGCAGCCGGGAGGGGGAGCAGTACTTC | CASSREGEQYF | - | TRBV5-1 | TRBD2 | TRBJ2-7
TGTGCCAGCAGTTTGTCCGTGAACACCGGGGAGCTGTTTTTT | CASSLSVNTGELFF | - | TRBV28 | - | TRBJ2-2
TGTGCCAGCAGTAGACAGGGCTATAATTCACCCCTCCACTTT | CASSRQGYNSPLHF | - | TRBV6-5 | TRBD1 | TRBJ1-6
TGTGCCAGCAGTGACTCATCGGGACAGTCGGGCGGCTACACCTTC | CASSDSSGQSGGYTF | - | TRBV6-4 | TRBD1 | TRBJ1-2
TGTGCCAGCAGCCTCCGTAGGGGGGAAGCGGGGGGGCGGACAGATACGCAGTATTTT | CASSLRRGEAGGRTDTQYF | - | TRBV7-2 | TRBD2 | TRBJ2-3
TGTGCCAGCTCACCAGGGGGCAGCACTGAAGCTTTCTTT | CASSPGGSTEAFF | - | TRBV18 | - | TRBJ1-1
TGCGCCAGCATAGGCGGGAACACTGAAGCTTTCTTT | CASIGGNTEAFF | - | TRBV10-2 | - | TRBJ1-1
TGTGCCATCAGTGATTTCGGGACAGGGGCGGCGGATGAGCAGTTCTTC | CAISDFGTGAADEQFF | - | TRBV10-3 | TRBD1 | TRBJ2-1
TGTGCCAGCAATACAGGGGGCGGGAACACTGAAGCTTTCTTT | CASNTGGGNTEAFF | - | TRBV6-1 | TRBD1 | TRBJ1-1
TGTGCCTGGACCCCGAGGACTGAAGCTTTCTTT | CAWTPRTEAFF | - | TRBV30 | - | TRBJ1-1
TGTGCCAGCAGCCTGACTAGCGGGGGGCCAAGCTCCTACGAGCAGTACTTC | CASSLTSGGPSSYEQYF | - | TRBV7-8 | TRBD2 | TRBJ2-7
TGTGCCAGCAGCGTGACAAGCTCTGGAAACACCATATATTTT | CASSVTSSGNTIYF | - | TRBV9 | - | TRBJ1-3
TGTGCCTGGAGCCCGGACAGCCTGAGGGAGCAGTACTTC | CAWSPDSLREQYF | - | TRBV30 | - | TRBJ2-7
TGTGCCAGCAGTCTAGGGGCAGGTCAGCCCCAGCATTTT | CASSLGAGQPQHF | - | TRBV27 | - | TRBJ1-5
TGCGCCAGCAGCCAGGGGGCTCCAGGGAGCTATGGCTACACCTTC | CASSQGAPGSYGYTF | - | TRBV4-1 | - | TRBJ1-2
TGTGCCATCAGACCGACAGGGGCATCCTACGAGCAGTACTTC | CAIRPTGASYEQYF | few | TRBV10-3 | TRBD1 | TRBJ2-7
TGTGCCAGCAGTCCGGTGGACAGGTCCAATGAGCAGTTCTTC | CASSPVDRSNEQFF | - | TRBV28 | TRBD1 | TRBJ2-1
TGTGCCAGCTCACCCTACAGGGGCCAGAGCTCCTACGAGCAGTACTTC | CASSPYRGQSSYEQYF | - | TRBV18 | TRBD1 | TRBJ2-7
TGTGCCAGCAGTGAAGATGAAGGGAGAGGGGCCAACGTCCTGACTTTC | CASSEDEGRGANVLTF | - | TRBV2 | - | TRBJ2-6
TGTGCCATCAGTAGGGACAGGGGTTTGGGTGGCAATCAGCCCCAGCATTTT | CAISRDRGLGGNQPQHF | - | TRBV10-3 | TRBD1 | TRBJ1-5
TGTGCCAGCAGTTCCCCAGGGGTGTCTTTT | CASSSPGVSF | - | TRBV28 | - | TRBJ1-5
TGTGCCAGTAGTATAGGAGGGTCTGAGACCCAGTACTTC | CASSIGGSETQYF | - | TRBV19 | - | TRBJ2-5
TGTGCCAGCAGCTGGACAGGAAACACTGAAGCTTTTTTT | CASSWTGNTEAFF | - | TRBV6-5 | TRBD1 | TRBJ1-1
TGTGCCAGCTCGCCGGGACAGGGGGCCTCTGGAAACACCATATATTTT | CASSPGQGASGNTIYF | once | TRBV18 | TRBD1 | TRBJ1-3
TGTGCCAGCAGCTCTGGGACAGGATCCTACAATGAGCAGTTCTTC | CASSSGTGSYNEQFF | once | TRBV7-8 | TRBD1 | TRBJ2-1
TGCGCCAGCTCCCACCTGGCAGGCTACGAGCAGTACTTC | CASSHLAGYEQYF | - | TRBV5-1 | - | TRBJ2-7
TGCGCCAGCAACCCTCTAGCGGGCTCCTACAATGAGCAGTTCTTC | CASNPLAGSYNEQFF | - | TRBV5-1 | TRBD2 | TRBJ2-1
TGTGCCAGCAGCTCTAGCGGGAGCACAGATACGCAGTATTTT | CASSSSGSTDTQYF | - | TRBV7-3 | TRBD2 | TRBJ2-3
TGTGCCAGCAGCCCCCGCCTAACAGGGAACACTGAAGCTTTCTTT | CASSPRLTGNTEAFF | - | TRBV9 | - | TRBJ1-1
TGTGCCAGCAGTGACATCTCGGCGGGAACGGAGGAACAGCCCCAGCATTTT | CASSDISAGTEEQPQHF | once | TRBV2 | - | TRBJ1-5